The next 2 T cell receptor beta chains were all read from a single sample in a study of blood T cells in healthy people across ages. Through a sample-barcoded 5' primer and a J-beta primer mix, a second PCR was run for roughly 7 to 11 cycles. TCRdb ran MiXCR on the 5' RACE reads and lists one entry per CDR3 protein. Of about a million distinct CDR3 sequences listed, 35% to 40% are singletons. The specimen was blood. The receptors shown here come from a man younger than 35 in good health.

Of note for this clonotype: A junction boundary mismatches the germline segment, possibly from a read error. The CDR3 nucleotides are TGTGCCGGCAGTTTGAGGGAAGAGACCCAGTACTTC. It is translated as CAGSLREETQYF. The chain combines TRBV12-3 or TRBV12-4 with TRBJ2-5; D perhaps matches TRBD2 (5 bases). The CDR3 has 12 residues.

The chain has TRBV9 and TRBJ1-3; TRBD1 might be the D (5 bases). The germline gives CDR1 SGDLS, CDR2 YYNGEE. Trimming removed 2 bases from V and 0 bases from J, with 15 bases in between. CDR3 length: 17 amino acids. CDR3 coding DNA: TGTGCCAGCAGCGTCCTTTCTCAGGGCGGCTCTGGAAACACCATATATTTT. Protein sequence: CASSVLSQGGSGNTIYF.